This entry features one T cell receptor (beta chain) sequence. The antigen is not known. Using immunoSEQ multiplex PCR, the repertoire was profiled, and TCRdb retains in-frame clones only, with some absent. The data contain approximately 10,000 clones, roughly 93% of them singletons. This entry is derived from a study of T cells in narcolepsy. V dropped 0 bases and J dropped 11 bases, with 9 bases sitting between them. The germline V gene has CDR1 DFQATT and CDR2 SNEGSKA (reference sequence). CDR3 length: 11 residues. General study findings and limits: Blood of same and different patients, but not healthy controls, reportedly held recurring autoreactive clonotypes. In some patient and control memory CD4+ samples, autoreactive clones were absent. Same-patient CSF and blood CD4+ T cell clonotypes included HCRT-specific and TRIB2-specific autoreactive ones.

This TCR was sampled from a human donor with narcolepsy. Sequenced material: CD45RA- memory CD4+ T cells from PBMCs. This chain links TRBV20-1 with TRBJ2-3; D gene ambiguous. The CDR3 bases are TGCAGTGCTAGAGAGGCGTTCGGGCAGTATTTT. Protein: CSAREAFGQYF.